The rows below give T cell receptor beta chains drawn from one sample of a study of T cell changes during pregnancy in multiple sclerosis. Generated by immunoSEQ multiplex PCR, the TCRdb table keeps only in-frame clones and is missing some. The data contain roughly 76,000 clones, under 95% of them seen just once; the ten biggest clones take up about 0.45%. Specimen: CD4+ T cells from peripheral blood mononuclear cells, collected in the second trimester of pregnancy. These receptors were taken from a female donor with multiple sclerosis, enrolled in a pregnancy study. The CDR3 runs from the conserved cysteine through the conserved F or W. The D gene is left open where the match is weak. Clone size, where shown, is once, few, many, or a class for clones that have expanded.

TRBD2	TRBV28	-	TRBJ2-5	TGTGCCAGCAGTCGGACTAGCGGGATCCAAGAGACCCAGTACTTC	CASSRTSGIQETQYF
-	TRBV19	-	TRBJ1-1	TGTGCCAGTAGGGATCTGTGGGCAAGAGGGACTGAAGCTTTCTTT	CASRDLWARGTEAFF
TRBD2	TRBV12-5	-	TRBJ2-7	TGTGCTAGCGGGGCTAGCGGGGGCTACGAGCAGTACTTC	CASGASGGYEQYF
TRBD1	TRBV27	once	TRBJ1-1	TGTGCCAGCAGACGACAGGGGTTCGCTGAAGCTTTCTTT	CASRRQGFAEAFF
-	TRBV5-1	-	TRBJ1-2	TGCGCCAGCAGCTTGAACGGGGGGCCCTTCTACTATGGCTACACCTTC	CASSLNGGPFYYGYTF
-	TRBV21-1	-	TRBJ2-2	TGTGCCAGCAGCAAGGTTGAGCCAGCCCCGGGCACCGGGGAGCTGTTTTTT	CASSKVEPAPGTGELFF
TRBD1	TRBV10-3	-	TRBJ2-3	TGTGCCATCAGTGCCGCCGGGACAGGGATTGCAGATACGCAGTATTTT	CAISAAGTGIADTQYF
TRBD2	TRBV10-3	-	TRBJ2-4	TGTGCCATCAGTGAGACCTCGGGACTAGCAGACATTCAGTACTTC	CAISETSGLADIQYF
-	TRBV2	-	TRBJ2-7	TGTGCCAGCAGGACACAGCTTGCGGGACAGTACTTC	CASRTQLAGQYF
TRBD1	TRBV10-3	-	TRBJ2-7	TGTGCCATCAGGGGGCCGGGACAGGGCCACGAGCAGTACTTC	CAIRGPGQGHEQYF
-	TRBV28	-	TRBJ1-3	TGTGCCAGCAGTTTCGGGGCTGGAAACACCATATATTTT	CASSFGAGNTIYF
-	TRBV28	-	TRBJ1-5	TGTGCCAGCAGTTTATTTGTCGGGGGAAATCAGCCCCAGCATTTT	CASSLFVGGNQPQHF
-	TRBV5-1	-	TRBJ1-5	TGCGCCAGCTCGCAGGGGCAAGAGCAGCCCCAGCATTTT	CASSQGQEQPQHF
TRBD1	TRBV6-5	-	TRBJ1-1	TGTGCCAGCAGAAGACAGGGAGGGAACACTGAAGCTTTCTTT	CASRRQGGNTEAFF
TRBD1	TRBV7-6	once	TRBJ1-2	TGTGCCAGCAGCTCGACTAGACAGGGAAGAGAGGGCTACACCTTC	CASSSTRQGREGYTF
TRBD2	TRBV2	-	TRBJ2-1	TGTGCCAGCAGTGAGAGAGCGGGAGGACTTATGCGCAATGAGCAGTTCTTC	CASSERAGGLMRNEQFF
-	TRBV7-9	-	TRBJ1-5	TGTGCCAGCAGCCCTGGCAATCAGCCCCAGCATTTT	CASSPGNQPQHF
TRBD2	TRBV27	-	TRBJ2-1	TGTGCCAGCAGTCACGAGGGACTAGCGGGAGGCCAACGGTTCTTC	CASSHEGLAGGQRFF
TRBD2	TRBV5-4	-	TRBJ2-7	TGTGCCAGCAGTATATCTAGCGGGAGTAGGAACGAGCAGTACTTC	CASSISSGSRNEQYF
TRBD1	TRBV4-1	many	TRBJ1-2	TGCGCCAGCAGCCAAGTTAACAGGGGGTACGGCTACACCTTC	CASSQVNRGYGYTF
TRBD2	TRBV30	once	TRBJ2-1	TGTGCCTGGAGTGTGTTACTAGCGGGGGACGAGTTCTTC	CAWSVLLAGDEFF
TRBD2	TRBV28	-	TRBJ2-7	TGTGCCAGCAGTTTACCCCGCGGAGCGGGAACTCAAGAGCAGTACTTC	CASSLPRGAGTQEQYF
-	TRBV30	-	TRBJ2-4	TGTGCCTGGAGTGTAAATCTAGCCAAAAACATTCAGTACTTC	CAWSVNLAKNIQYF
-	TRBV27	-	TRBJ1-6	TGTGCCAGCAGTCTCGAATCAGGGGTTTATTCACCCCTCCACTTT	CASSLESGVYSPLHF
TRBD2	TRBV19	-	TRBJ2-7	TGTGCCAGTAGAAAATTAGCGGGCACAACCTACGAGCAGTACTTC	CASRKLAGTTYEQYF
-	TRBV4-2	-	TRBJ2-1	TGTGCCAGCAGCCAAGAAGGTGTGGTGTCGGGCTCGGGGACTCTTTGGAATGAGCAGTTCTTC	CASSQEGVVSGSGTLWNEQFF
-	TRBV29-1	-	TRBJ2-1	TGCAGCGTTGCCCACCTAGGACTGGAGGGTTTCTATGAGCAGTTCTTC	CSVAHLGLEGFYEQFF
TRBD2	TRBV5-4	-	TRBJ2-7	TGTGCCAGCAGCTTAGGACTAGCGGGACCCTACGAGCAGTACTTC	CASSLGLAGPYEQYF
TRBD2	TRBV27	-	TRBJ2-7	TGTGCCAGCAGTCATCTCAGGACTAGCGGGCTCCCCTACGAGCAGTACTTC	CASSHLRTSGLPYEQYF
-	TRBV5-6	-	TRBJ1-4	TGTGCCAGCTCAACGGGGGGGCCCGGGCCTGAAAAACTGTTTTTT	CASSTGGPGPEKLFF
TRBD2	TRBV27	-	TRBJ2-1	TGTGCCAGCAGTTCCCCCTTACGGGAGGGCCCCTACAATGAGCAGTTCTTC	CASSSPLREGPYNEQFF
-	TRBV7-9	-	TRBJ2-3	TGTGCCAGCAGCTTAGCGGGGCGAGATACGCAGTATTTT	CASSLAGRDTQYF
-	TRBV5-4	-	TRBJ2-5	TGTGCCAGCAGCTCCCCCCAGGGAGGAGGTAACCAGTACTTC	CASSSPQGGGNQYF
-	TRBV6-1	-	TRBJ1-6	TGTGCCAGCAGGCAACCGGGTCTAAATTCACCCCTCCACTTT	CASRQPGLNSPLHF
-	TRBV6-1	-	TRBJ1-3	TGTGCCAGCAGTGAGATGGACTCGAGCTCTGGAAACACCATATATTTT	CASSEMDSSSGNTIYF
TRBD2	TRBV25-1	-	TRBJ2-1	TGTGCCAGCAGTGACCGACTAGTTTCTAGCGGGAGTTGGAATGAGCAGTTCTTC	CASSDRLVSSGSWNEQFF
TRBD1	TRBV6-1	-	TRBJ2-1	TGTGCCAGCAGTGAACGCGACAGGGTGGTCGGCAATGAGCAGTTCTTC	CASSERDRVVGNEQFF
TRBD1	TRBV6-6	-	TRBJ1-1	TGTGCCAGCAGTGGACAGGGTCTTACTGAAGCTTTCTTT	CASSGQGLTEAFF
TRBD1	TRBV27	-	TRBJ2-7	TGTGCCAGCAGTTTAGTGTCTCGACAGGGGGCTAACGAGCAGTACTTC	CASSLVSRQGANEQYF